This T cell receptor beta chain is drawn from a study of OX40 agonist ivuxolimab in advanced cancers. The CDR3 runs 14 residues. The V gene lost 6 bases and the J gene lost 2 bases, with 12 bases spanning the gap. Per germline, CDR1 ENHRY and CDR2 SYGVKD. Exclusion of a patient followed from autoimmune disease history or systemic immunosuppression. Produced via immunoSEQ multiplex PCR; TCRdb's table is partial and in-frame only. Of 70,000 to 80,000 clones in the sample, about 88% were seen once. The chain employs TRBV10-3 and TRBJ2-3, with a weak D call TRBD1 (6 bases). The sample consisted of CD4+ or CD8+ T cells sorted from blood, taken in a trial of the OX40 agonist ivuxolimab. The clonotype was recovered from an adult with an advanced solid tumor such as melanoma, head and neck, liver or kidney cancer. In DNA form, the CDR3 reads TGTGCCATCAGCCGGGACACCGACACAGATACGCAGTATTTT. It specifies CAISRDTDTDTQYF.